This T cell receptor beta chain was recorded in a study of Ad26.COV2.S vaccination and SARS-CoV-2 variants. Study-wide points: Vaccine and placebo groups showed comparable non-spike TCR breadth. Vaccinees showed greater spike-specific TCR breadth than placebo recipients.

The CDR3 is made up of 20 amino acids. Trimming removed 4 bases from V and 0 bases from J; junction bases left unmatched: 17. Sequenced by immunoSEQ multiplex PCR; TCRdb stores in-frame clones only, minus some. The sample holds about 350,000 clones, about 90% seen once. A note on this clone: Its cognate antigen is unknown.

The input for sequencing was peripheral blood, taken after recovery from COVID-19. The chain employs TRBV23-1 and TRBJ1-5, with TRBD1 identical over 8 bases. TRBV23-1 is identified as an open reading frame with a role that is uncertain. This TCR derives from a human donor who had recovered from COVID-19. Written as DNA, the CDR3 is TGCGCCAGCAGTCCCAAATGGACAGGGCCGAGGGATTATAGCAATCAGCCCCAGCATTTT. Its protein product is CASSPKWTGPRDYSNQPQHF.